Listed below are T cell receptor beta chains from one sample, sequenced in a study of CD8 T cells in ankylosing spondylitis. TCRdb passed the 5' RACE reads through MiXCR, listing each CDR3 protein once. The sample consists of about 160,000 distinct CDR3 sequences, around 17% of them appearing once. The source material was blood, either unsorted or a sorted T cell fraction (not recorded which). Receptor source: a male donor with ankylosing spondylitis or in good health (not recorded which). CDR3s include the opening cysteine and the closing phenylalanine or tryptophan. The D gene is left open where the match is weak. Where a row states a size, it is once, few, many or the class of an expanded clone; other rows omit it.

v_call,cdr3_length,clone_size,d_call,j_call,cdr3_nt,cdr3_aa
TRBV6-1,13,many,NA,TRBJ2-5,TGTGCCAGCAGTCCAAGCGGGTCCGGGACCCAGTACTTC,CASSPSGSGTQYF
TRBV19,14,many,NA,TRBJ2-2,TGTGCCAGTAGTACCTGGACTGTCACCGGGGAGCTGTTTTTT,CASSTWTVTGELFF
TRBV24-1,14,NA,TRBD2,TRBJ2-1,TGTGCCACCAGTGATACTAGCGGGAGTAATGAGCAGTTCTTC,CATSDTSGSNEQFF
TRBV27,14,many,TRBD1,TRBJ1-1,TGTGCCAGCAGGCGGGGACAGATGAACACTGAAGCTTTCTTT,CASRRGQMNTEAFF
TRBV7-3,16,NA,TRBD2,TRBJ2-1,TGTGCCAGCAGCGTCTTAGCGGGAGGGGGGCTGGATGAGCAGTTCTTC,CASSVLAGGGLDEQFF
TRBV5-1,17,many,TRBD2,TRBJ2-7,TGCGCCAGCAGCTTTTCTCCCTCTAGCGGGCCATCCTACGAGCAGTACTTC,CASSFSPSSGPSYEQYF
TRBV20-1,15,few,TRBD2,TRBJ2-1,TGCAGTGCCTCCCAGCCGGGACTAGCGGACAATGAGCAGTTCTTC,CSASQPGLADNEQFF
TRBV5-5,13,NA,NA,TRBJ2-1,TGTGCCAGCAGCTTGGGGGGGTACGATGAGCAGTTCTTC,CASSLGGYDEQFF
TRBV27,15,few,NA,TRBJ1-5,TGTGCCAGCAGTCCGTGGACAGATAGCAATCAGCCCCAGCATTTT,CASSPWTDSNQPQHF
TRBV29-1,15,NA,NA,TRBJ2-2,TGCAGCGTTCGAACCGGGACACACCACACCGGGGAGCTGTTTTTT,CSVRTGTHHTGELFF
TRBV7-9,14,NA,NA,TRBJ1-1,TGTGCCAGCAGCTTAGTGAGGGTTAGAACTGAAGCTTTCTTT,CASSLVRVRTEAFF
TRBV28,15,NA,TRBD1,TRBJ2-7,TGTGCCAGCAGTAACCCCGGGACAGGATACTACGAGCAGTACTTC,CASSNPGTGYYEQYF
TRBV4-1,19,few,TRBD2,TRBJ2-1,TGCGCCAGCAGCCAACCGGGACTAGCGGGAAATAGGGCATACAATGAGCAGTTCTTC,CASSQPGLAGNRAYNEQFF
TRBV19,15,NA,NA,TRBJ1-5,TGTGCCAGTAGTATCGTAGGGGAGGAATGGCAGCCCCAGCATTTT,CASSIVGEEWQPQHF
TRBV20-1,12,many,TRBD2,TRBJ2-1,TGCAGCGCGGCTAGCGGGACTGATGAGCAGTTCTTC,CSAASGTDEQFF
TRBV29-1,12,few,NA,TRBJ2-2,TGCAGCGTTGACCGGGGGACCGGGGAGCTGTTTTTT,CSVDRGTGELFF
TRBV20-1,15,many,TRBD2,TRBJ2-2,TGCAGTGCTAGAGACGCTAGCGGGAACACCGGGGAGCTGTTTTTT,CSARDASGNTGELFF
TRBV5-1,14,many,NA,TRBJ2-7,TGCGCCAGCAGCTTGGACCCTACAGCCTACGAGCAGTACTTC,CASSLDPTAYEQYF
TRBV28,14,NA,NA,TRBJ1-5,TGTGCCAGCAGTTTAACAGCCCGCAATCAGCCTCAGCATTTT,CASSLTARNQPQHF
TRBV7-8,16,once,NA,TRBJ2-5,TGTGCCAGCAGCTTGGGTGTCTTCACCTCAGGGGAGACCCAGTACTTC,CASSLGVFTSGETQYF
TRBV19,17,many,TRBD1,TRBJ2-6,TGTGCCAGTAGTCTGGGGACAGGATTGTCTGGGGCCAACGTCCTGACTTTC,CASSLGTGLSGANVLTF
TRBV5-1,16,few,TRBD1,TRBJ2-7,TGCGCCAGCAGCTTGAGACGAGACAGGGGGGCCTACGAGCAGTACTTC,CASSLRRDRGAYEQYF
TRBV20-1,16,many,TRBD1,TRBJ1-2,TGCAGTGCTAGAGGTCACCGGGACAGAGGCTTACTCGGCTACACCTTC,CSARGHRDRGLLGYTF
TRBV4-1,12,NA,NA,TRBJ1-2,TGCGCCAGCAGCCAAGAAGGCTATGGCTACACCTTC,CASSQEGYGYTF
TRBV24-1,14,many,NA,TRBJ2-2,TGTGCCACCAGTGATCCAATTGTCGCCGGGGAGCTGTTTTTT,CATSDPIVAGELFF
TRBV28,15,NA,TRBD1,TRBJ1-5,TGTGCCAGCAGCCCGGTGGGACAGGGTGCCCAGCCCCAGCATTTT,CASSPVGQGAQPQHF
TRBV28,16,few,NA,TRBJ2-2,TGTGCCAGCAGTTTCATCGGGCCCTCCTCCACCGGGGAGCTGTTTTTT,CASSFIGPSSTGELFF
TRBV4-1,16,many,NA,TRBJ2-1,TGCGCCAGCAGCCTACTCCAGCGGGACAGTTACAATGAGCAGTTCTTC,CASSLLQRDSYNEQFF
TRBV9,16,many,NA,TRBJ2-3,TGTGCCAGCAGCGTAGAGCCAGGGTCCCCCACAGATACGCAGTATTTT,CASSVEPGSPTDTQYF
TRBV7-9,16,few,NA,TRBJ1-5,TGTGCCAGCAGCTTAGATTTCCGAGGGAAGGATCAGCCCCAGCATTTT,CASSLDFRGKDQPQHF
TRBV6-1,15,NA,TRBD2,TRBJ2-7,TGTGCCAGCAGTGAACGCACTAGCGGGACCTACGAGCAGTACTTC,CASSERTSGTYEQYF
TRBV5-1,14,many,TRBD2,TRBJ2-3,TGCGCCAGCAGCCAGGGACTAGTCTTAGATACGCAGTATTTT,CASSQGLVLDTQYF
TRBV20-1,14,many,TRBD1,TRBJ2-7,TGCAGTGCTAGAGATATGGACAGGACCTACGAGCAGTACTTC,CSARDMDRTYEQYF
TRBV20-1,16,few,NA,TRBJ2-1,TGCAGTGCTCCTATCGGAGGGGGTAGCTCCTACAATGAGCAGTTCTTC,CSAPIGGGSSYNEQFF
TRBV6-1,16,NA,TRBD2,TRBJ2-1,TGTGCCAGCAGCCGTTGGACTAGCGGGAGTAGCAATGAGCAGTTCTTC,CASSRWTSGSSNEQFF
TRBV20-1,14,many,NA,TRBJ1-6,TGCAGTGCTAGAGACCTGGCAGTTAATTCACCCCTCCACTTT,CSARDLAVNSPLHF
TRBV5-1,14,NA,NA,TRBJ2-7,TGCGCCAGCAGCCCCAGTAGCAACACCTACGAGCAGTACTTC,CASSPSSNTYEQYF
TRBV7-2,16,NA,TRBD1,TRBJ1-5,TGTGCCAGCAGCCCTAATGCTGACAGGGGGAACCAGCCCCAGCATTTT,CASSPNADRGNQPQHF
TRBV12-3/TRBV12-4,18,many,NA,TRBJ2-6,TGTGCCAGCAGTACCTGGGGCAGGGGTATCTCTGGGGCCAACGTCCTGACTTTC,CASSTWGRGISGANVLTF
TRBV4-1,16,few,NA,TRBJ2-3,TGCGCCAGCAGCCAAGATGGAAGCGGGAGCACAGATACGCAGTATTTT,CASSQDGSGSTDTQYF
TRBV24-1,18,NA,NA,TRBJ2-2,TGTGCCACCAGTGATTTGGGTTTGGGGACCCGGGACACCGGGGAGCTGTTTTTT,CATSDLGLGTRDTGELFF
TRBV7-2,15,NA,TRBD1,TRBJ1-5,TGTGCCAGCAGCTTAAAGACAGGGATGAATCAGCCCCAGCATTTT,CASSLKTGMNQPQHF
TRBV5-5,20,NA,TRBD2,TRBJ2-1,TGTGCCGGCAGCCCTTACGGGCTAGCGGGAGGGTTTGGGCTTGGGAATGAGCAGTTCTTC,CAGSPYGLAGGFGLGNEQFF
TRBV20-1,12,many,NA,TRBJ1-5,TGCAGTGCCGTCCGAAGCAATCAGCCCCAGCATTTT,CSAVRSNQPQHF
TRBV6-2/TRBV6-3,10,NA,NA,TRBJ2-3,TGTGCCAGCGGGCTCTTGTGGCAGTATTTT,CASGLLWQYF
TRBV15,17,many,NA,TRBJ1-5,TGTGCCACCAGCAGAGGGGGAGGTAGTAGGAGCAATCAGCCCCAGCATTTT,CATSRGGGSRSNQPQHF
TRBV18,15,few,NA,TRBJ1-5,TGTGCCAGCTCACCGGACACAGGGACTGATCAGCCCCAGCATTTT,CASSPDTGTDQPQHF
TRBV7-3,13,NA,NA,TRBJ2-7,TGTGCCAGCAGCTTAAATCTAGCGATCGAGCAGTACTTC,CASSLNLAIEQYF
TRBV12-3/TRBV12-4,14,many,NA,TRBJ1-2,TGTGCCAGCAGTTCTCCCGACAGGAACTATGGCTACACCTTC,CASSSPDRNYGYTF
TRBV5-1,13,many,NA,TRBJ1-1,TGCGCCAGCAGCCCGGGACTTCCGACTGAAGCTTTCTTT,CASSPGLPTEAFF
TRBV9,15,NA,NA,TRBJ1-2,TGTGCCAGCAGCGTAGGAGGAGGGTTGGACTATGGCTACACCTTC,CASSVGGGLDYGYTF
TRBV24-1,12,NA,NA,TRBJ2-2,TGTGCCACCAGTGCCGTTACCGGGGAGCTGTTTTTT,CATSAVTGELFF
TRBV28,13,few,NA,TRBJ2-7,TGTGCCAGCAGTTTATGGGGGGCCTACGAGCAGTACTTC,CASSLWGAYEQYF
TRBV7-9,17,NA,TRBD2,TRBJ2-7,TGTGCCAGCAGCGCTAAGGGATCCACGACTAGCGCCTACGAGCAGTACTTC,CASSAKGSTTSAYEQYF
TRBV6-5,16,NA,NA,TRBJ2-2,TGTGCCAGCAGCCAAGGACGCAGCACTTACACCGGGGAGCTGTTTTTT,CASSQGRSTYTGELFF
TRBV2,13,NA,NA,TRBJ2-1,TGTGCCAGCAGTCCGGGGACCGGTTTTGAGCAGTTCTTC,CASSPGTGFEQFF
TRBV28,16,NA,TRBD2,TRBJ2-3,TGTGCCAGCAGTTTGATCGGCGGGAGGGACGCAGATACGCAGTATTTT,CASSLIGGRDADTQYF
TRBV15,15,many,TRBD2,TRBJ2-3,TGTGCCACCAGCAGAGATCCTAGCGGGAGGGATACGCAGTATTTT,CATSRDPSGRDTQYF
TRBV7-2,15,many,NA,TRBJ2-1,TGTGCCAGCAGCTTAGGGCTAGGGGGGTACAATGAGCAGTTCTTC,CASSLGLGGYNEQFF